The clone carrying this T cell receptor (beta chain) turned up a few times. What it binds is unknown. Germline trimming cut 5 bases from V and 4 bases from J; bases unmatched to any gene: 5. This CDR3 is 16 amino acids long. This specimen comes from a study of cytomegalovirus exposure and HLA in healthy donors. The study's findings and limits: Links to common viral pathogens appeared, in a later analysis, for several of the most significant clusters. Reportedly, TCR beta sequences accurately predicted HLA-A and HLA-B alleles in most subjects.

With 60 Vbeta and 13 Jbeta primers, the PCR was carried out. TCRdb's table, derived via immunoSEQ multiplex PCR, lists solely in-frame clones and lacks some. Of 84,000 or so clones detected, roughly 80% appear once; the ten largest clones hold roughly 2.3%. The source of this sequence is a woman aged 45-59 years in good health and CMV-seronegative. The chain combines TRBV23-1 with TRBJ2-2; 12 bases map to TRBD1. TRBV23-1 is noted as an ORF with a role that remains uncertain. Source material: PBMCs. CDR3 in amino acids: CASSNRDRGRTGELFF. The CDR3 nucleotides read TGCGCCAGCAGTAACCGGGACAGGGGGCGCACCGGGGAGCTGTTTTTT.